This T cell receptor beta chain was sequenced during a study of control samples from healthy donors and cancer patients. Clones were sequenced by immunoSEQ multiplex PCR, and TCRdb holds only the in-frame ones, with some missing. This table has 400,000 to 500,000 clones, 75% to 95% appearing once. The germline V gene encodes CDR1 SGHKS and CDR2 YYEKEE (reference sequence). The V end lost 2 bases, the J end lost 0 bases, and 11 bases lay between the germline ends. CDR3 length equals 15 residues. This receptor was taken from a man in his forties or fifties with head and neck cancer. Material: PBMCs. This chain uses TRBV5-5 with TRBJ1-1; no clear D gene. CDR3 sequence reads: CASSFQHSMNTEAFF. DNA of the CDR3: TGTGCCAGCAGCTTTCAACATAGCATGAACACTGAAGCTTTCTTT.